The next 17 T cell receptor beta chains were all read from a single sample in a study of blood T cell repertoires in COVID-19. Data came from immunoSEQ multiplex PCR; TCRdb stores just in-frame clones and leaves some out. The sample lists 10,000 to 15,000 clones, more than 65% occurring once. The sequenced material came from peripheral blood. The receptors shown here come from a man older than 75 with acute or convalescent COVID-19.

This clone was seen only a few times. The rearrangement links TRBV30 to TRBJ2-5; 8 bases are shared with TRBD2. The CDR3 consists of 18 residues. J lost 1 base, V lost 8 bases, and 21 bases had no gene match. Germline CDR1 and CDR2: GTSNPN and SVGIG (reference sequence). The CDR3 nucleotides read TGTGCCCTCGGGGGGAGCGGGGGCTCTCTCCGAGTCCAAGAGACCCAGTACTTC. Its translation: CALGGSGGSLRVQETQYF.

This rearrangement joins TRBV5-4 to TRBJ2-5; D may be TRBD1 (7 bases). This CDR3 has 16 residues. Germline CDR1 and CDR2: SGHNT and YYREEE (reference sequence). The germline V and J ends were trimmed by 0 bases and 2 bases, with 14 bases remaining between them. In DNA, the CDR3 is TGTGCCAGCAGCTTGGGAGCAGGGGGAGGTCAAGAGACCCAGTACTTC. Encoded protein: CASSLGAGGGQETQYF.

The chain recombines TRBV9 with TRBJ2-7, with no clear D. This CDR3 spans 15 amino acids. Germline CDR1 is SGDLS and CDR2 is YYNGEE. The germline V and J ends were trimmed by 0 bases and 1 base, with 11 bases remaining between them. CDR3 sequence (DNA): TGTGCCAGCAGCGTAGACGGTGACTTATCCTACGAGCAGTACTTC. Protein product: CASSVDGDLSYEQYF.

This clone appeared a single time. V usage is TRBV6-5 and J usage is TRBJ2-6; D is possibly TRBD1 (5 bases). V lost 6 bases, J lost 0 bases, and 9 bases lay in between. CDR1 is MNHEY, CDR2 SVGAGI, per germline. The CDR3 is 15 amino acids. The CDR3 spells CASRGAGSGANVLTF. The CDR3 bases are TGTGCCAGCAGAGGGGCTGGCTCTGGGGCCAACGTCCTGACTTTC.

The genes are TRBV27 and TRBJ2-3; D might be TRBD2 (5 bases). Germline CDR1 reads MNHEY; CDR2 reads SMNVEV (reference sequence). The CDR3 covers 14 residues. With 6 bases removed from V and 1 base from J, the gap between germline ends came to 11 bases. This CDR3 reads CASRFLARTDTQYF. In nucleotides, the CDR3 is TGTGCCAGCAGGTTCCTAGCTCGCACAGATACGCAGTATTTT.

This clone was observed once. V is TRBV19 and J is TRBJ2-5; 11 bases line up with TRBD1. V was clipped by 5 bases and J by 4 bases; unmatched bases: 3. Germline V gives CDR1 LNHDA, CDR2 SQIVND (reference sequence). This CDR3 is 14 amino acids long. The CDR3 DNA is TGTGCCAGTAGTTTGGACAGGGGGCGAGAGACCCAGTACTTC. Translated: CASSLDRGRETQYF.

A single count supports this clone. The CDR3 spells CASSRQGRDEQFF. The CDR3 DNA follows: TGTGCCAGCAGCCGACAGGGGCGGGATGAGCAGTTCTTC. The chain carries TRBV7-2 and TRBJ2-1; 8 nucleotides line up with TRBD1. Germline V lookup: CDR1 SGHTA, CDR2 FQGNSA. J gave up 8 bases and V 5 bases, and 5 bases lay outside the gene matches. The CDR3 runs to 13 residues.

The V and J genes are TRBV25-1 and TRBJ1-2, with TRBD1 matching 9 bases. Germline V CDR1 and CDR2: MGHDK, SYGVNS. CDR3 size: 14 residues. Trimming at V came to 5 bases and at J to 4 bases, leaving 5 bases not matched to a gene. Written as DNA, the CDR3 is TGTGCCAGCAGTTCGACAGGGGGGACCTATGGCTACACCTTC. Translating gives CASSSTGGTYGYTF.

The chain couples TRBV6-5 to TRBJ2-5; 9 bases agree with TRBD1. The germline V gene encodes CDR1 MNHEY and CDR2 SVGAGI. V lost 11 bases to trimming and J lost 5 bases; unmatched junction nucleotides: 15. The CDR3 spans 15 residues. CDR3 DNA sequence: TGTGCCTCTAGGGGCTTACAGGGGGCGCGGGAGACCCAGTACTTC. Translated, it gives CASRGLQGARETQYF.

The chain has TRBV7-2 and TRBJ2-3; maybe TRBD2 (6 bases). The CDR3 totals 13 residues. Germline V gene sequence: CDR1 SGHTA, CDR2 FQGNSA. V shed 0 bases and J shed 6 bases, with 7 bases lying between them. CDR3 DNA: TGTGCCAGCAGCTTAGCGGGGAGGGATACGCAGTATTTT. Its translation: CASSLAGRDTQYF.

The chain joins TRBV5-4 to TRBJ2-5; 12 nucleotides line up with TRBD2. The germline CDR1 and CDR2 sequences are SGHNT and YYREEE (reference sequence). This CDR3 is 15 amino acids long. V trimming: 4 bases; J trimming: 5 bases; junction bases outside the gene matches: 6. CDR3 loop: CASSPPSGGAETQYF. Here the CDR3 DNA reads TGTGCCAGCAGCCCTCCTAGCGGGGGGGCGGAGACCCAGTACTTC.

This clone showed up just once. The chain's CDR3 is CASSLQQGSTETQYF. In DNA, the CDR3 is TGTGCCAGCAGCCTACAACAGGGTTCAACGGAGACCCAGTACTTC. The genes are TRBV7-3 and TRBJ2-5; D perhaps matches TRBD1 (6 bases). Germline V gene lookup returns CDR1 SGHTA and CDR2 FQGTGA. CDR3 size: 15 residues. Trimming removed 5 bases at V and 5 bases at J, with 18 bases between. Filled out from reference TRBV7-3 and TRBJ2-5, the complete variable domain reads GAGVSQTPSNKVTEKGKYVELRCDPISGHTALYWYRQSLGQGPEFLIYFQGTGAADDSGLPNDRFFAVRPEGSVSTLKIQRTERGDSAVYLCASSLQQGSTETQYFGPGTRLLVL.

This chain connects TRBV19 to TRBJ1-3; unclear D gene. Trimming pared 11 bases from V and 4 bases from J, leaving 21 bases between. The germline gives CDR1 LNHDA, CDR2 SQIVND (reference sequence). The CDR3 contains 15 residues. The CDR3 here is CALSPRRVSGNTIYF. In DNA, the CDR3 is TGTGCCCTTTCCCCCCGCCGAGTGTCAGGAAACACCATATATTTT.

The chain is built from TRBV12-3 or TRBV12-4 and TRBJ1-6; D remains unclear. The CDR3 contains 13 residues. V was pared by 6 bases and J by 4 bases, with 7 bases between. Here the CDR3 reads CASSSEYNSPLHF. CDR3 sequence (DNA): TGTGCCAGCAGCTCGGAGTATAATTCACCCCTCCACTTT.

The CDR3 sequence: CASSVTKETQYF. The CDR3 DNA reads TGTGCCAGCAGTGTGACTAAAGAGACCCAGTACTTC. The V call is TRBV2, the J call TRBJ2-5; perhaps TRBD2 as D (5 bases). Trimming pared 4 bases from V and 3 bases from J, leaving 6 bases between. Germline V gene sequence: CDR1 SNHLY, CDR2 FYNNEI. The CDR3 runs to 12 residues.

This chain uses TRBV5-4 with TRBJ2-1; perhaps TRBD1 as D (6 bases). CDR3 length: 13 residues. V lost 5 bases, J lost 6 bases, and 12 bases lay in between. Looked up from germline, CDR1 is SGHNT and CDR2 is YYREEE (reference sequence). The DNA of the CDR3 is TGTGCCAGCAGTTCGCAGGGGATCAATGAGCAGTTCTTC. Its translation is CASSSQGINEQFF.

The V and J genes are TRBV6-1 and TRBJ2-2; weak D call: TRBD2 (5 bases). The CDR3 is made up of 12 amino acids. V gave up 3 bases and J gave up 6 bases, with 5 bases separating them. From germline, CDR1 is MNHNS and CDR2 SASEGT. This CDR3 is CASSDGAGELFF. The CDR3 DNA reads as TGTGCCAGCAGTGACGGGGCCGGGGAGCTGTTTTTT.